This entry lists 27 T cell receptor beta chains sequenced from one sample in a study of T cell responses to AZD1222 COVID-19 vaccine. Profiling relied on immunoSEQ multiplex PCR, and the TCRdb table lists in-frame clones only, not all of them. Among tens of thousands of clones listed, roughly 90% were seen once. The specimen was peripheral blood, collected on day 0 of AZD1222 vaccination. These receptors were obtained from an adult in good health.

V usage is TRBV7-3 and J usage is TRBJ2-3; TRBD2 matches at 9 bases. CDR1 and CDR2 from the germline V gene are SGHTA and FQGTGA. Trimming cost V 5 bases and J 4 bases; bases outside gene matches: 4. The CDR3 is 14 residues long. CDR3 coding DNA: TGTGCCAGCAGCCTCAGCGGGGGGTCAGATACGCAGTATTTT. It yields the protein CASSLSGGSDTQYF.

The CDR3 reads CASTTDSQETQYF. The CDR3 DNA is TGTGCCAGCACCACGGACAGTCAAGAGACCCAGTACTTC. The J gene is TRBJ2-5, the V gene TRBV5-8; perhaps TRBD1 as D (6 bases). V was clipped by 6 bases and J by 2 bases, with 11 bases between them. The CDR3 contains 13 residues. Germline-derived CDR1 and CDR2 are SGHTS and YDEGEE.

This clone was seen just once. The chain couples TRBV28 to TRBJ2-7, with D possibly TRBD2 on 6 matching bases. Trimming took 5 bases from V and 7 from J, leaving 21 bases between them. Germline lookup yields CDR1 MDHEN and CDR2 SYDVKM. The CDR3 contains 15 residues. CDR3 sequence: CASSPHRRDQREQYF. In DNA, the CDR3 is TGTGCCAGCAGTCCTCATAGGAGGGACCAGCGGGAGCAGTACTTC.

This clone was counted once. V usage is TRBV3-1 (or the pseudogene TRBV3-2) and J usage is TRBJ1-4; the match to TRBD1 covers 7 bases. Germline V gives CDR1 LGHDT, CDR2 YNNKEL (reference sequence). This CDR3 has 14 residues. With 4 bases clipped from V and 7 bases from J, the junction kept 6 bases outside the gene matches. The CDR3 is CASSLTGLGEKLFF. As DNA, the CDR3 is TGTGCCAGCAGCCTGACAGGGCTTGGTGAAAAACTGTTTTTT.

The J gene is TRBJ1-1, the V gene TRBV7-2, with D maybe TRBD1 (5 bases). The V gene lost 4 bases and the J gene lost 1 base, with 16 bases spanning the gap. Germline assignment: CDR1 SGHTA and CDR2 FQGNSA. This CDR3 is built from 16 residues. This CDR3 reads CASSSRAGTTNTEAFF. The DNA for the CDR3 is TGTGCCAGCAGCTCCAGAGCCGGGACCACGAACACTGAAGCTTTCTTT.

This chain links TRBV12-3 or TRBV12-4 with TRBJ1-2, with a possible D match to TRBD1 (6 bases). Trimming removed 6 bases at V and 4 bases at J, with 12 bases between. The CDR3 is 13 residues long. The chain's CDR3 is CASSRGGLYGYTF. In nucleotides, the CDR3 is TGTGCCAGCAGCAGGGGCGGCCTCTATGGCTACACCTTC.

The chain combines TRBV2 with TRBJ1-2; D gene uncertain. Germline values: CDR1 SNHLY, CDR2 FYNNEI. The CDR3 is 13 amino acids. V was shortened by 1 base and J by 4 bases, with 7 bases between the two germline ends. The DNA of the CDR3 is TGTGCCAGCAGTGAAGTGACCCGCTATGGCTACACCTTC. It encodes CASSEVTRYGYTF.

V gene TRBV3-1 (or the pseudogene TRBV3-2) combines with J gene TRBJ2-7, with a possible D match to TRBD1 (6 bases). This CDR3 is 16 amino acids long. V was shortened by 2 bases and J by 2 bases, with 16 bases between the two germline ends. Germline-derived CDR1 and CDR2 are LGHDT and YNNKEL (reference sequence). CDR3 amino acids: CASSQRRQVEAYEQYF. The CDR3 DNA reads as TGTGCCAGCAGCCAACGCCGACAGGTCGAAGCCTACGAGCAGTACTTC.

This clone occurred once. In DNA form, the CDR3 reads TGTGCCAGCAGTCACTTTAGGCAACGGCAGCATTTT. Translated, it gives CASSHFRQRQHF. The chain employs TRBV27 and TRBJ1-5, with D unresolved. Germline assignment: CDR1 MNHEY and CDR2 SMNVEV (reference sequence). CDR3 length: 12 residues. The ends were cut back, 5 bases at V and 13 bases at J, with 15 bases in the middle.

This clone has a single count. The gene calls are TRBV5-4 and TRBJ2-2; 10 bases are shared with TRBD2. This CDR3 has 15 residues. V dropped 4 bases and J dropped 0; count of bases not matched to a gene: 0. Germline assignment: CDR1 SGHNT and CDR2 YYREEE (reference sequence). CDR3 protein: CASSLAGANTGELFF. The CDR3 DNA reads as TGTGCCAGCAGCCTAGCGGGAGCGAACACCGGGGAGCTGTTTTTT.

This clone appeared a single time. V and J are TRBV28 and TRBJ1-1; no definite D call. This CDR3 spans 14 amino acids. V was shortened by 4 bases and J by 0 bases, with 9 bases between the two germline ends. Germline CDR1 is MDHEN and CDR2 is SYDVKM. The CDR3 loop is CASSYRIMNTEAFF. The CDR3 region has the DNA TGTGCCAGCAGTTACCGGATTATGAACACTGAAGCTTTCTTT.

The rearrangement links TRBV7-2 to TRBJ2-3; D gene unclear. V was trimmed by 2 bases and J by 6 bases, leaving 15 bases between them. Germline values: CDR1 SGHTA, CDR2 FQGNSA. The CDR3 contains 15 residues. The CDR3 DNA sequence: TGTGCCAGCAGCTTAAGTTGGTCGGTCCGGGATACGCAGTATTTT. It encodes CASSLSWSVRDTQYF. The full variable domain, in which reference TRBV7-2 and TRBJ2-3 provide the parts outside the CDR3, is GAGVSQSPSNKVTEKGKDVELRCDPISGHTALYWYRQSLGQGLEFLIYFQGNSAPDKSGLPSDRFSAERTGGSVSTLTIQRTQQEDSAVYLCASSLSWSVRDTQYFGPGTRLTVL.

The chain links TRBV6-5 to TRBJ2-1, with D possibly being TRBD2 (6 bases). The CDR3 runs to 15 residues. V gave up 2 bases and J gave up 2 bases, with 10 bases separating them. Germline loops: CDR1 MNHEY, CDR2 SVGAGI. For the CDR3, the DNA is TGTGCCAGCAGTTACCTTCCGGGGGCCTACAATGAGCAGTTCTTC. It codes for CASSYLPGAYNEQFF.

This chain links TRBV5-1 with TRBJ2-5; the match to TRBD1 covers 8 bases. With V trimmed by 4 bases and J by 1 base, 6 bases remained unmatched. The CDR3 totals 15 residues. Germline V gene sequence: CDR1 SGHRS, CDR2 YFSETQ. CDR3 sequence: CASSPDRGLQETQYF. CDR3 DNA sequence: TGCGCCAGCAGCCCTGACAGGGGCCTCCAAGAGACCCAGTACTTC.

This chain links TRBV2 with TRBJ1-2; D is ambiguous. The CDR3 contains 15 residues. V gave up 3 bases and J gave up 4 bases, with 15 bases separating them. Germline loops: CDR1 SNHLY, CDR2 FYNNEI. The CDR3 DNA reads as TGTGCCAGCAGTGACAATCCAGGAACCAGCTATGGCTACACCTTC. This encodes CASSDNPGTSYGYTF. Together with reference TRBV2 and TRBJ1-2, the CDR3 gives the full variable domain: EPEVTQTPSHQVTQMGQEVILRCVPISNHLYFYWYRQILGQKVEFLVSFYNNEISEKSEIFDDQFSVERPDGSNFTLKIRSTKLEDSAMYFCASSDNPGTSYGYTFGSGTRLTVV.

The rearrangement links TRBV14 to TRBJ1-2; D uncertain. V lost 5 bases and J 7 bases, leaving 11 bases between the germline ends. The CDR3 loop spans 12 amino acids. Germline V gene data show CDR1 as SGHDN and CDR2 as FVKESK. Written as DNA, the CDR3 is TGTGCCAGCAGCGAGTTTGGTAGTGGCTACACCTTC. Protein sequence: CASSEFGSGYTF.

The chain links TRBV7-2 to TRBJ2-7, with a weak D call TRBD2 (7 bases). The germline V gene encodes CDR1 SGHTA and CDR2 FQGNSA. Trimming removed 6 bases at V and 0 bases at J, with 15 bases between. The length of the CDR3 is 15 residues. The CDR3 sequence is CASRRGSSGSYEQYF. The DNA of the CDR3 is TGTGCCAGCAGAAGGGGGTCTAGCGGCTCCTACGAGCAGTACTTC.

The chain is built from TRBV30 and TRBJ1-6, with a possible D match to TRBD1 (6 bases). CDR1 and CDR2 (germline): GTSNPN, SVGIG (reference sequence). Trimming removed 3 bases at V and 15 bases at J, with 21 bases between. The CDR3 covers 14 residues. CDR3 loop: CAWSATGQGGLLHF. The DNA of the CDR3 is TGTGCCTGGAGCGCCACGGGACAAGGCGGCCTCCTCCACTTT.

The chain combines TRBV6-5 with TRBJ2-1, with TRBD1 as a possible D gene (5 bases). The CDR3 runs 14 residues. V lost 5 bases to trimming and J lost 5 bases, with 13 bases between them. The germline V gene encodes CDR1 MNHEY and CDR2 SVGAGI. CDR3 protein: CASSQRTTHNEQFF. The CDR3 region has the DNA TGTGCCAGCAGTCAAAGGACAACCCACAATGAGCAGTTCTTC.

The V call is TRBV4-1, the J call TRBJ1-1, with TRBD1 matching over 8 bases. This CDR3 is built from 14 residues. Germline assignment: CDR1 MGHRA and CDR2 YSYEKL. The V gene end was trimmed by 4 bases and the J gene end by 5 bases; junction bases not matched to a gene: 6. The DNA of the CDR3 is TGCGCCAGCAGCCTAGAGGACAGGGTTACTGAAGCTTTCTTT. It codes for CASSLEDRVTEAFF.

The CDR3 sequence is CASSHGGLNTEAFF. Here the CDR3 DNA reads TGTGCCAGCAGCCACGGGGGGCTGAACACTGAAGCTTTCTTT. V gene TRBV3-1 (or the pseudogene TRBV3-2) combines with J gene TRBJ1-1; a weak D match, TRBD1 (6 bases). Germline lookup yields CDR1 LGHDT and CDR2 YNNKEL (reference sequence). V lost 3 bases to trimming and J lost 0 bases, with 8 bases between them. This CDR3 region has 14 residues.

The chain combines TRBV12-3 or TRBV12-4 with TRBJ1-1; no clear D. The CDR3 totals 13 residues. V lost 3 bases, J lost 4 bases, and 9 bases lay in between. The DNA of the CDR3 is TGTGCCAGCAGTTTCGGGGAGATCACTGAAGCTTTCTTT. It codes for CASSFGEITEAFF.

This clone is medium-sized by share. The chain has TRBV3-1 (or the pseudogene TRBV3-2) and TRBJ2-6, with 7 bases identical to TRBD1. V lost 1 base and J lost 0; bases outside the gene matches: 0. CDR3 size: 16 residues. CDR1 and CDR2 (germline): LGHDT, YNNKEL (reference sequence). The CDR3 DNA sequence: TGTGCCAGCAGCCAAGGGACAGGCTCTGGGGCCAACGTCCTGACTTTC. It codes for CASSQGTGSGANVLTF.

V gene TRBV7-8 combines with J gene TRBJ2-7; TRBD1 is a possible D gene (5 bases). V lost 1 base and J 4 bases, leaving 11 bases between the germline ends. The CDR3 sequence is 14 residues long. Per the germline V gene, CDR1 is SGHVS and CDR2 is FQNEAQ. CDR3 sequence: CASSLEWGEYEQYF. The CDR3, as DNA: TGTGCCAGCAGCTTAGAGTGGGGCGAATACGAGCAGTACTTC.

This clone has a handful of counts. The chain recombines TRBV18 with TRBJ2-5, with 11 bases lining up with TRBD2. Germline V gene lookup returns CDR1 KGHSH and CDR2 LQKENI. Trimming at V came to 5 bases and at J to 5 bases, leaving 16 bases not matched to a gene. The CDR3 runs to 18 residues. CDR3 residues: CASSGRLSSGGPAETQYF. CDR3 DNA sequence: TGTGCCAGCTCAGGACGGCTCTCTAGCGGGGGGCCCGCCGAGACCCAGTACTTC.

This chain joins TRBV11-2 and TRBJ1-5, with 10 bases identical to TRBD1. CDR1 is SGHAT, CDR2 FQNNGV, per germline. CDR3 length: 13 residues. V was clipped by 4 bases and J by 8 bases; unmatched bases: 2. The CDR3 loop reads CASSWTGGEPQHF. Written as DNA, the CDR3 is TGTGCCAGCAGCTGGACAGGGGGGGAGCCCCAGCATTTT.

The rearrangement joins TRBV19 to TRBJ1-5, with 8 bases matching TRBD1. Germline V gene sequence: CDR1 LNHDA, CDR2 SQIVND (reference sequence). Losses at the gene ends were 4 bases for V and 4 bases for J; bases not matched to a gene: 12. This CDR3 contains 17 residues. As DNA, the CDR3 is TGTGCCAGTAGTACGTGGACAGGGTTGGGCCTAAATCAGCCCCAGCATTTT. The encoded protein is CASSTWTGLGLNQPQHF.